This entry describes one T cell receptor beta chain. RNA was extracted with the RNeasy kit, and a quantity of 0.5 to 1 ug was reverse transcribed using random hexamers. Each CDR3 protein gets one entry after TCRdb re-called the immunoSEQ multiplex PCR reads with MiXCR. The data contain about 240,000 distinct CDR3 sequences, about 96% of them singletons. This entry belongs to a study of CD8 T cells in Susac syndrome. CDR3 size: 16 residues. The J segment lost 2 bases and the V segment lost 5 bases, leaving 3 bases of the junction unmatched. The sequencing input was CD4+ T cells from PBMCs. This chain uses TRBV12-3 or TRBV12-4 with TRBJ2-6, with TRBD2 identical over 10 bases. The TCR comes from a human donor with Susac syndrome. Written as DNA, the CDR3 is TGTGCCAGCAGTCCTAGCGGGAGAACTGGGGCCAACGTCCTGACTTTC. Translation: CASSPSGRTGANVLTF.